Below are 32 T cell receptor beta chains sequenced from a single sample in a study of T cell responses to AZD1222 COVID-19 vaccine. Sequenced by immunoSEQ multiplex PCR; TCRdb stores in-frame clones only, minus some. The sample lists 150,000 or so clones, around 88% occurring once. Specimen: peripheral blood, collected on day 0 of MenACWY control vaccination. Receptor source: an adult in good health.

This rearrangement joins TRBV4-2 to TRBJ1-1; a possible D gene is TRBD1 (5 bases). The CDR3 length is 14 residues. Germline V gives CDR1 LGHNA, CDR2 YNFKEQ. Trimming removed 1 base at V and 6 bases at J, with 12 bases between. CDR3 nucleotide sequence: TGTGCCAGCAGCCAAGGTCCAGGGAAGGCTGAAGCTTTCTTT. As protein: CASSQGPGKAEAFF.

The V gene is TRBV2, the J gene TRBJ2-6; the D is unclear. The CDR3 consists of 15 residues. Trimming removed 3 bases at V and 0 bases at J, with 6 bases between. The germline V gene has CDR1 SNHLY and CDR2 FYNNEI. As DNA, the CDR3 is TGTGCCAGCAGTGATGGGTACTCTGGGGCCAACGTCCTGACTTTC. Translated, it gives CASSDGYSGANVLTF.

The V call is TRBV6-1, the J call TRBJ1-5; the D gene is possibly TRBD1 (5 bases). Trimming cost V 3 bases and J 2 bases, with 5 bases left between them. This CDR3 has 13 residues. Germline-derived CDR1 and CDR2 are MNHNS and SASEGT. The chain's CDR3 is CASSEGRNQPQHF. The CDR3 coding sequence is TGTGCCAGCAGTGAGGGGCGCAATCAGCCCCAGCATTTT.

V usage is TRBV5-4 and J usage is TRBJ1-1; 9 nucleotides match TRBD1. The length of the CDR3 is 15 residues. Germline CDR1 is SGHNT and CDR2 is YYREEE (reference sequence). V was pared by 3 bases and J by 3 bases, with 6 bases of the junction left unmatched. DNA for the CDR3: TGTGCCAGCAGCTCCCCGACAGGGGGGGACACTGAAGCTTTCTTT. It yields the protein CASSSPTGGDTEAFF.

V is TRBV11-2 and J is TRBJ1-4; the D is unclear. V was pared by 4 bases and J by 3 bases, with 9 bases between. The germline CDR1 and CDR2 sequences are SGHAT and FQNNGV. The CDR3 loop spans 14 amino acids. The CDR3 reads CASSSTVPNEKLFF. DNA of the CDR3: TGTGCCAGCAGCTCCACAGTTCCTAATGAAAAACTGTTTTTT.

The gene calls are TRBV5-1 and TRBJ2-7; possibly TRBD2 for D (6 bases). The germline gives CDR1 SGHRS, CDR2 YFSETQ. Trimming cost V 4 bases and J 4 bases, with 12 bases left between them. The CDR3 totals 13 residues. CDR3 sequence reads: CASSTGRGYEQYF. CDR3 DNA sequence: TGCGCCAGCAGCACGGGACGGGGGTACGAGCAGTACTTC.

This chain joins TRBV5-1 and TRBJ2-3; D gene ambiguous. V was pared by 0 bases and J by 2 bases, with 7 bases between. The CDR3 has 14 residues. Looked up from germline, CDR1 is SGHRS and CDR2 is YFSETQ. The CDR3 spells CASSLEANTDTQYF. In DNA form, the CDR3 reads TGCGCCAGCAGCTTGGAAGCGAACACAGATACGCAGTATTTT.

The J gene is TRBJ2-3, the V gene TRBV5-6; TRBD1 or TRBD2 may be the D gene (6 bases each). This CDR3 is 15 amino acids long. The V end lost 0 bases, the J end lost 5 bases, and 13 bases lay between the germline ends. CDR1 is SGHDT and CDR2 is YYEEEE in the germline V gene. DNA for the CDR3: TGTGCCAGCAGCTTGGCCCGGGGGCCGGGAGATACGCAGTATTTT. Amino acid sequence: CASSLARGPGDTQYF. The complete variable domain, with remaining parts taken from reference TRBV5-6 and TRBJ2-3, reads DAGVTQSPTHLIKTRGQQVTLRCSPKSGHDTVSWYQQALGQGPQFIFQYYEEEERQRGNFPDRFSGHQFPNYSSELNVNALLLGDSALYLCASSLARGPGDTQYFGPGTRLTVL.

The chain is built from TRBV28 and TRBJ2-1; D perhaps matches TRBD2 (5 bases). Germline CDR1 is MDHEN and CDR2 is SYDVKM. The V end lost 4 bases, the J end lost 7 bases, and 8 bases lay between the germline ends. The CDR3 runs 12 residues. The chain's CDR3 is CASSWRGNEQFF. DNA of the CDR3: TGTGCCAGCAGTTGGAGAGGGAATGAGCAGTTCTTC.

The gene calls are TRBV29-1 and TRBJ1-6, with TRBD1 matching over 7 bases. Trimming at V came to 6 bases and at J to 8 bases, leaving 28 bases not matched to a gene. Looked up from germline, CDR1 is SQVTM and CDR2 is ANQGSEA. This CDR3 spans 20 amino acids. The chain's CDR3 is CSVYPTFARGQRFTDSPLHF. In nucleotides, the CDR3 is TGCAGCGTCTACCCTACCTTCGCACGGGGACAGCGGTTTACTGATTCACCCCTCCACTTT.

The V and J genes are TRBV12-5 and TRBJ1-5, with D possibly matching TRBD1 (6 bases). Germline values: CDR1 LGHNT, CDR2 FRNRAP. CDR3 length: 15 amino acids. V lost 6 bases and J 2 bases, leaving 14 bases between the germline ends. The CDR3 coding sequence is TGTGCTAGTGGGACACAGGGCCAAGGCAATCAGCCCCAGCATTTT. Its protein is CASGTQGQGNQPQHF.

The chain couples TRBV11-2 to TRBJ2-7; D may be TRBD1 (5 bases). CDR1 and CDR2 from the germline V gene are SGHAT and FQNNGV. Trimming left V 5 bases short and J 4 bases short, with 15 bases between. This CDR3 has 14 residues. The CDR3 sequence: CASSPFPDIYEQYF. The CDR3 coding sequence is TGTGCCAGCAGCCCGTTCCCGGACATATACGAGCAGTACTTC.

The chain's CDR3 is CASSLGDSRRQEAFF. Here the CDR3 DNA reads TGCGCCAGCAGCTTGGGGGACAGCCGTCGACAAGAAGCTTTCTTT. This chain links TRBV5-1 with TRBJ1-1; 7 bases map to TRBD1. The CDR3 is 15 residues long. V gave up 0 bases and J gave up 8 bases; unmatched junction bases: 10. CDR1 is SGHRS and CDR2 is YFSETQ in the germline V gene.

This clone was seen once. The chain employs TRBV5-1 and TRBJ2-7; D gene ambiguous. The CDR3 sequence is 14 residues long. V was trimmed by 4 bases and J by 0 bases, leaving 11 bases between them. In germline, CDR1 is SGHRS, CDR2 YFSETQ. The CDR3 DNA reads as TGCGCCAGCAGCACTCAGGTCCCCTCCTACGAGCAGTACTTC. Protein: CASSTQVPSYEQYF.

V gene TRBV7-9 combines with J gene TRBJ1-2, with a possible D match to TRBD1 (6 bases). Germline CDR1 SEHNR, CDR2 FQNEAQ (reference sequence). This CDR3 spans 16 amino acids. With 5 bases removed from V and 0 bases from J, the gap between germline ends came to 16 bases. Here the CDR3 DNA reads TGTGCCAGCAGCCGATTCACAGGGCAGTCTAACTATGGCTACACCTTC. Encoded protein: CASSRFTGQSNYGYTF.

The chain joins TRBV24-1 to TRBJ2-1, with a weak D call TRBD1 (5 bases). Germline values: CDR1 KGHDR, CDR2 SFDVKD. This CDR3 spans 16 amino acids. V was clipped by 5 bases and J by 3 bases, with 16 bases between them. The CDR3 protein is CATSGPTGPNYNEQFF. In DNA, the CDR3 is TGTGCCACCAGTGGTCCTACAGGACCCAACTACAATGAGCAGTTCTTC.

The rearrangement joins TRBV9 to TRBJ2-1; a weak D match, TRBD1 (5 bases). V was trimmed by 0 bases and J by 10 bases, leaving 23 bases between them. This CDR3 region has 17 residues. Germline CDR1 SGDLS, CDR2 YYNGEE. This CDR3 reads CASSVAWGGGQLEEQFF. The CDR3 DNA is TGTGCCAGCAGCGTAGCTTGGGGCGGCGGCCAATTAGAGGAGCAGTTCTTC. Variable domain in full (rest from reference TRBV9 and TRBJ2-1): DSGVTQTPKHLITATGQRVTLRCSPRSGDLSVYWYQQSLDQGLQFLIQYYNGEERAKGNILERFSAQQFPDLHSELNLSSLELGDSALYFCASSVAWGGGQLEEQFFGPGTRLTVL.

The rearrangement joins TRBV6-2 or TRBV6-3 to TRBJ2-1, with TRBD1 identical over 9 bases. This CDR3 has 17 amino acids. Trimming removed 6 bases from V and 1 base from J; junction bases left unmatched: 10. The germline CDR1 and CDR2 sequences are MNHEY and SVGEGT. CDR3 residues: CASSRTGQGGSYNEQFF. CDR3 nucleotide sequence: TGTGCCAGCAGCCGAACGGGACAGGGCGGGTCCTACAATGAGCAGTTCTTC.

The genes are TRBV11-3 and TRBJ2-1, with TRBD2 matching 8 bases. This CDR3 contains 15 residues. Germline V gene lookup returns CDR1 SGHNT and CDR2 YENEEA. The junction had 7 bases not matched to a gene; V was cut back by 3 bases and J by 6 bases. The DNA for the CDR3 is TGTGCCAGCAGCTTTCCGGGACTAGTCGGCAATGAGCAGTTCTTC. It specifies CASSFPGLVGNEQFF. The full variable domain, in which reference TRBV11-3 and TRBJ2-1 provide the parts outside the CDR3, is EAGVVQSPRYKIIEKKQPVAFWCNPISGHNTLYWYLQNLGQGPELLIRYENEEAVDDSQLPKDRFSAERLKGVDSTLKIQPAELGDSAVYLCASSFPGLVGNEQFFGPGTRLTVL.

In DNA, the CDR3 is TGTGCCAGCGTGCCATCAGGGGGTGGCGAGCAGTACTTC. Its protein product is CASVPSGGGEQYF. The J gene is TRBJ2-7, the V gene TRBV25-1; 7 bases are a match to TRBD1. CDR3 length: 13 amino acids. J gave up 6 bases and V 8 bases, and 10 bases lay outside the gene matches. Germline V CDR1 and CDR2: MGHDK, SYGVNS.

The chain is built from TRBV19 and TRBJ1-2; TRBD1 might be the D (5 bases). CDR3 length equals 16 residues. Trimming pared 5 bases from V and 4 bases from J, leaving 20 bases between. Germline loops: CDR1 LNHDA, CDR2 SQIVND (reference sequence). CDR3 nucleotide sequence: TGTGCCAGTAGTGCCAACGGAGGGGCAGGGATCTATGGCTACACCTTC. It is translated as CASSANGGAGIYGYTF.

This clone was recorded a few times. The V gene is TRBV23-1, the J gene TRBJ1-5; a weak D match, TRBD1 (5 bases). TRBV23-1 is marked as an open reading frame, function uncertain. The V end was cut by 1 base, the J end by 5 bases, with 18 bases between. The CDR3 length is 17 residues. The CDR3 DNA follows: TGCGCCAGCAGTCAATTTCCACCGTCAAAGACAGATCAGCCCCAGCATTTT. Amino acid sequence: CASSQFPPSKTDQPQHF.

This clone was counted once. The CDR3 is CASSPSGAGGETQYF. The CDR3 DNA reads TGTGCCAGCAGCCCTTCAGGAGCCGGTGGCGAGACCCAGTACTTC. This chain connects TRBV7-3 to TRBJ2-5; unclear D gene. Between the trimmed V and J ends, which lost 5 bases and 5 bases, there was a span of 18 bases. The CDR3 runs to 15 residues. Germline loops: CDR1 SGHTA, CDR2 FQGTGA.

The DNA of the CDR3 is TGTGCCAGCAGTTACTCCGGGACAGGGTTCTTCTACGAGCAGTACTTC. Residues: CASSYSGTGFFYEQYF. V is TRBV6-5 and J is TRBJ2-7; 9 bases are shared with TRBD1. From germline, CDR1 is MNHEY and CDR2 SVGAGI. This CDR3 contains 16 residues. V shed 0 bases and J 3 bases; nucleotides not matched to a gene: 6.

The CDR3 DNA follows: TGCGCCAGCAGCCAAGTCCCCCTAGGGTATACTGGGGCCAACGTCCTGACTTTC. Translating gives CASSQVPLGYTGANVLTF. The chain uses TRBV4-3 and TRBJ2-6; D remains unclear. This CDR3 has 18 amino acids. Germline CDR1 and CDR2: LGHNA and YSLEER. Trimming took 1 base from V and 2 from J, leaving 15 bases between them.

This clone was found once. V and J are TRBV7-2 and TRBJ1-2; no firm D call. Looked up from germline, CDR1 is SGHTA and CDR2 is FQGNSA. This CDR3 region has 14 residues. Trimming took off 1 base at V and 0 bases at J, with 6 bases between the two ends. This chain's CDR3 is CASSLGHANYGYTF. The DNA of the CDR3 is TGTGCCAGCAGCTTAGGACACGCTAACTATGGCTACACCTTC.

The rearrangement links TRBV15 to TRBJ2-7; no reliable D call. V gave up 0 bases and J gave up 1 base, with 4 bases separating them. CDR1 and CDR2 from the germline V gene are LNHNV and YYDKDF (reference sequence). The CDR3 runs to 13 residues. The DNA for the CDR3 is TGTGCCACCAGCAGAGAGAGGTCCTACGAGCAGTACTTC. Translated: CATSRERSYEQYF.

V usage is TRBV7-2 and J usage is TRBJ1-5; D unclear. CDR3 length equals 14 residues. Germline CDR1 and CDR2: SGHTA and FQGNSA. V was clipped by 1 base and J by 3 bases, with 7 bases between them. The CDR3 coding sequence is TGTGCCAGCAGCTTAGATTCGGTCAATCAGCCCCAGCATTTT. Translated: CASSLDSVNQPQHF.

The chain recombines TRBV7-2 with TRBJ1-5; no definite D call. V was clipped by 4 bases and J by 4 bases, with 17 bases between them. In germline, CDR1 is SGHTA, CDR2 FQGNSA. The CDR3 covers 16 residues. The CDR3 is CASSSLRTGKNQPQHF. For the CDR3, the DNA is TGTGCCAGCAGCTCGTTACGAACGGGGAAGAATCAGCCCCAGCATTTT. The variable domain in full, completed from reference TRBV7-2 and TRBJ1-5, reads GAGVSQSPSNKVTEKGKDVELRCDPISGHTALYWYRQSLGQGLEFLIYFQGNSAPDKSGLPSDRFSAERTGGSVSTLTIQRTQQEDSAVYLCASSSLRTGKNQPQHFGDGTRLSIL.

This rearrangement joins TRBV9 to TRBJ1-6; D possibly corresponds to TRBD1 (6 bases). Per the germline V gene, CDR1 is SGDLS and CDR2 is YYNGEE. The V end lost 7 bases, the J end lost 9 bases, and 17 bases lay between the germline ends. The CDR3 spans 14 residues. The CDR3 spells CASGETGEGSPLHF. The CDR3 nucleotides read TGTGCCAGCGGAGAGACAGGAGAGGGTTCACCCCTCCACTTT.

This chain uses TRBV20-1 with TRBJ1-1; no firm D call. CDR1 and CDR2 (germline): DFQATT, SNEGSKA (reference sequence). The CDR3 runs to 11 residues. Between the trimmed V and J ends, which lost 4 bases and 4 bases, there was a span of 7 bases. Here the CDR3 DNA reads TGCAGTGCTACCGTGGCCACTGAAGCTTTCTTT. Amino acids: CSATVATEAFF.

The V gene is TRBV15, the J gene TRBJ2-2; D remains ambiguous. CDR1 and CDR2 (germline): LNHNV, YYDKDF (reference sequence). V dropped 0 bases and J dropped 5 bases, with 10 bases sitting between them. This CDR3 has 15 amino acids. CDR3 protein: CATSRDLRVTGELFF. As DNA, the CDR3 is TGTGCCACCAGCAGAGATCTTCGGGTAACCGGGGAGCTGTTTTTT.